This T cell receptor beta chain is from a study of vaccination and CD4 T cells after COVID-19 (dated 2022 in TCRdb). Background for the entire study: Every convalescent patient had a positive nasal swab PCR test for SARS-CoV-2, with mild disease in nine patients and severe disease in one. The spike-specific CD4+ TCR repertoire was compared before and after mRNA vaccination in approximately 9 COVID-19 convalescent patients and a handful of infection-naive healthy vaccine recipients. Overlapping spike peptide pools from SARS-CoV-2 and from the common cold coronaviruses HCoV-NL63, HCoV-OC43 and HCoV-229E were used as culture stimuli. Participants got two doses of the Pfizer-BioNTech BNT162b2 vaccine (n=8) or two doses of the Moderna mRNA-1273 vaccine (n=2). In the convalescent cohort there were six males and four females, among whom were two Hispanic individuals, seven Caucasians, two Asians and one multiracial person. Post-vaccine blood samples were collected a median of about 11 weeks after the second vaccine dose, ranging from about 13 to 250 days. Control cultures used a CEFX viral epitope pool as positive control, an HIV-1 Nef peptide pool as negative control, or no peptide. Post-COVID blood samples from convalescent patients were collected a median of approximately 100 days after diagnosis, with a range of roughly 30 to 170 days. Here is what the overall study found, with its caveats: Of the vaccine-specific clones found in convalescent patients, nearly all (304 of 307) were mono-reactive for SARS-CoV-2 spike instead of being cross-reactive with common cold coronaviruses. The median number of SARS-CoV-2-reactive clonotypes rose from about 19 after infection to some 37 after vaccination, but the change was not significant. The study included relatively few convalescent patients and did not analyze early timepoints after natural infection. Among convalescent patients, a median around 86% of the SARS-CoV-2-reactive clones seen after vaccination appeared only after vaccination, which suggests priming specific to the vaccine.

In this sample, this clonotype turned up a few times. Its antigen remains unidentified. No base-level quality is on record; no much larger clone is a single base apart. The sample's treatment or condition, from its label and the paper: roughly 10-day PBMC culture with coronavirus spike peptide pools or control peptides (ViraFEST assay). The ViraFEST assay was used in the study, in which antigen-specific T cells were expanded with peptide pools and expanded clonotypes were subsequently identified by TCR sequencing. Positive SARS-CoV-2 PCR tests in the convalescent patients dated from March to December 2020, before Alpha, Beta and Delta variants emerged in the United States. PBMCs were cultured at roughly 1.8 million per well in IMDM supplemented with roughly 5% human AB serum and 9.5 to 10 IU/ml IL-2, with approximately 9.5 ug/ml peptide pools added. Half of the culture medium was replaced with fresh IL-2-containing medium on days 3 and 7. CD4+ T cells were isolated after about nine days of culture through negative selection using the EasySep CD4+ T cell isolation kit. Ficoll-Paque Plus gradient centrifugation was used to isolate PBMCs from whole blood, and the isolated PBMCs were then either used fresh or cryopreserved at -140C. Each culture condition was generally run in triplicate wells.

Libraries came from PCR. DNA from cultured CD4+ T cells was subjected to TCR sequencing with the Oncomine TCR Beta short-read assay at the Johns Hopkins FTIC core. Genomic DNA was extracted from the cultured CD4+ T cells with the QIAamp micro DNA kit. Oncomine TCR Beta libraries made from cultured CD4+ T cells were pooled using unique dual indexes and sequenced on an Illumina iSeq 100. In the original analysis: Non-productive sequences were removed, and CDR3s that did not start with C, did not end with F or W, or were shorter than 7 amino acids were discarded. Antigen-specific clonotypes were identified with the MANAFEST web application by comparing peptide-stimulated wells with reference and other culture wells. To be called positive, a clone needed an FDR below 0.05, an odds ratio above 5, and a productive frequency above 0.1% in at least two of three replicate wells. A clonotype counted as cross-reactive if it showed significant expansion both in the SARS-CoV-2 spike wells and in at least one common cold coronavirus spike condition. Similarity between CDR3 sequences was evaluated in R version 3.6.1 using Levenshtein distances (stringdist) and unrooted phylogenetic trees (ape). In TCRdb, the public reads were trimmed at Q25 with fastp and aligned with MiXCR, with productive beta chains retained. CDR3 protein sequences are deduplicated, and each keeps its most common genes and DNA. The V and J calls shown here were made by TCRdb, not taken from the authors' results. For this sample the table gives roughly 22,000 distinct CDR3 sequences, of which roughly 60% were detected only once. The top ten clones comprise 7% to 9.5% of the sample.

Trimmed from V: 6 bases; trimmed from J: 2 bases; junction bases lacking a gene match: 11. CDR1 and CDR2 were assigned from the germline V gene (reference sequence) as DFQATT and SNEGSKA. Measured from the cysteine to the phenylalanine, the CDR3 is 17 residues long. The sequence is cut down to CDR3 DNA, 51 bases in frame from base 1. What was sequenced was CD4+ T cells from blood, cultured in vitro. Recombination joined TRBV20-1 with TRBJ2-3; 13 nucleotides in the junction match TRBD2. The origin of this receptor is a human donor who had recovered from COVID-19. The sequenced DNA: TGCAGTGCCAACGCACCGGGACTAGCGGGGACCACAGATACGCAGTATTTT. This codes for CSANAPGLAGTTDTQYF.